The next 25 T cell receptor beta chains were all read from a single sample in a study of blood T cell repertoires in COVID-19. Clones were sequenced by immunoSEQ multiplex PCR, and TCRdb holds only the in-frame ones, with some missing. The sample comprises tens of thousands of clones, about 79% of which are singletons, and roughly 4.5% rests with the top ten. Sequencing used peripheral blood. The receptor source for this set is a woman aged 55-69 years with acute or convalescent COVID-19.

The table lists this clone with a few counts. The J gene is TRBJ1-1, the V gene TRBV4-1, with D tentatively TRBD1 (6 bases). The CDR3 covers 21 residues. CDR1 and CDR2 (germline): MGHRA, YSYEKL. Trimming took 4 bases from V and 0 from J, leaving 30 bases between them. In DNA form, the CDR3 reads TGCGCCAGCAGCCCCGAAGATCTTCGGGGGGCGCGGCGTAAGATGAACACTGAAGCTTTCTTT. This codes for CASSPEDLRGARRKMNTEAFF.

In DNA, the CDR3 is TGTGCCACCAGTGACTCCGGGACAAACTCCTACGAGCAGTACTTC. Translated: CATSDSGTNSYEQYF. The chain couples TRBV24-1 to TRBJ2-7; TRBD1 is a possible D gene (6 bases). Per germline, CDR1 KGHDR and CDR2 SFDVKD. V dropped 4 bases and J dropped 0 bases, with 12 bases sitting between them. This CDR3 is built from 15 residues.

CDR3 nucleotide sequence: TGTGCCAGTAGGACCCTAATCGGGGACACACACAATGAGCAGTTCTTC. Translating it yields CASRTLIGDTHNEQFF. The V gene is TRBV19, the J gene TRBJ2-1; TRBD1 is a possible D gene (6 bases). The CDR3 covers 16 residues. Germline V lookup: CDR1 LNHDA, CDR2 SQIVND (reference sequence). Trimming removed 6 bases at V and 5 bases at J, with 20 bases between.

The V gene is TRBV6-4, the J gene TRBJ1-5; D gene ambiguous. Germline V CDR1 and CDR2: MRHNA, SNTAGT. The ends were cut back, 5 bases at V and 0 bases at J, with 17 bases in the middle. There are 17 residues in the CDR3. This chain's CDR3 is CASSSTDLRYSNQPQHF. The CDR3 coding sequence is TGTGCCAGCAGTTCAACAGATCTAAGATATAGCAATCAGCCCCAGCATTTT.

The V call is TRBV29-1, the J call TRBJ1-1, with TRBD1 as a possible D gene (6 bases). Per the germline V gene, CDR1 is SQVTM and CDR2 is ANQGSEA. Trimming pared 4 bases from V and 0 bases from J, leaving 12 bases between. CDR3 size: 14 residues. The CDR3 sequence: CSVGVGAVNTEAFF. As DNA, the CDR3 is TGCAGCGTTGGGGTGGGGGCTGTGAACACTGAAGCTTTCTTT. The variable domain in full, completed from reference TRBV29-1 and TRBJ1-1, reads SAVISQKPSRDICQRGTSLTIQCQVDSQVTMMFWYRQQPGQSLTLIATANQGSEATYESGFVIDKFPISRPNLTFSTLTVSNMSPEDSSIYLCSVGVGAVNTEAFFGQGTRLTVV.

The J gene is TRBJ1-6, the V gene TRBV30; D not certain. Germline V gene lookup returns CDR1 GTSNPN and CDR2 SVGIG (reference sequence). The V end was cut by 4 bases, the J end by 6 bases, with 13 bases between. CDR3 length: 14 residues. CDR3 residues: CAWKEAEFNSPLHF. CDR3 in DNA: TGTGCCTGGAAGGAGGCGGAATTTAATTCACCCCTCCACTTT.

This clone was recorded a few times. J is TRBJ2-7 and V is TRBV20-1, with unresolved D. The CDR3 has 11 amino acids. CDR1 and CDR2 from the germline V gene are DFQATT and SNEGSKA (reference sequence). V was shortened by 4 bases and J by 5 bases, with 9 bases between the two germline ends. The DNA of the CDR3 is TGCAGTGCTAAATCTGGCCACGAGCAGTACTTC. Encoded protein: CSAKSGHEQYF.

The rearrangement links TRBV5-8 to TRBJ2-2; tentatively, D is TRBD2 (5 bases). Germline loops: CDR1 SGHTS, CDR2 YDEGEE. CDR3 size: 15 residues. V gave up 6 bases and J gave up 2 bases, with 14 bases separating them. CDR3: CASTFGLKNTGELFF. The CDR3 region has the DNA TGTGCCAGCACGTTTGGACTGAAAAACACCGGGGAGCTGTTTTTT.

This chain links TRBV28 with TRBJ2-1, with TRBD1 as a possible D gene (7 bases). The V gene's germline CDR1 is MDHEN and CDR2 SYDVKM. Between the trimmed V and J ends, which lost 2 bases and 15 bases, there was a span of 11 bases. The CDR3 has 11 amino acids. CDR3 region: CASSLQGDSFF. Here the CDR3 DNA reads TGTGCCAGCAGTTTACAGGGGGACTCGTTCTTC.

The chain couples TRBV3-1 (or the pseudogene TRBV3-2) to TRBJ2-1; possibly TRBD2 for D (6 bases). The germline V gene has CDR1 LGHDT and CDR2 YNNKEL (reference sequence). This CDR3 has 17 residues. Trimming left V 1 base short and J 4 bases short, with 17 bases between. The CDR3 here is CASSQGTGTGVYNEQFF. In nucleotides, the CDR3 is TGTGCCAGCAGCCAAGGGACCGGGACTGGAGTTTACAATGAGCAGTTCTTC.

V is TRBV30 and J is TRBJ1-2; no clear D gene. V gave up 4 bases and J gave up 8 bases, with 20 bases separating them. This CDR3 contains 14 residues. Germline loops: CDR1 GTSNPN, CDR2 SVGIG (reference sequence). DNA of the CDR3: TGTGCCTGGACCACTCTGAGAGGGATTAACGGCTACACCTTC. Residues: CAWTTLRGINGYTF.

The genes are TRBV2 and TRBJ2-7; D gene uncertain. The germline V gene encodes CDR1 SNHLY and CDR2 FYNNEI. The CDR3 length is 13 residues. V was cut by 3 bases and J by 2 bases, with 8 bases left in between. The CDR3 reads CASSEGDAYEQYF. CDR3 in DNA: TGTGCCAGCAGTGAGGGCGACGCCTACGAGCAGTACTTC.

For the CDR3, the DNA is TGTGCCAGCAGCTCCGGGGGGTACACTGAAGCTTTCTTT. It is translated as CASSSGGYTEAFF. The chain has TRBV11-3 and TRBJ1-1; D is possibly TRBD1 (5 bases). Germline V lookup: CDR1 SGHNT, CDR2 YENEEA. The CDR3 covers 13 residues. The ends were cut back, 4 bases at V and 3 bases at J, with 9 bases in the middle.

The chain joins TRBV28 to TRBJ1-4; TRBD1 might be the D (6 bases). V gave up 3 bases and J gave up 7 bases, with 15 bases separating them. There are 15 residues in the CDR3. From germline, CDR1 is MDHEN and CDR2 SYDVKM. This chain's CDR3 is CASSFSLGAGEKLFF. The CDR3 DNA is TGTGCCAGCAGTTTTTCGTTGGGGGCCGGTGAAAAACTGTTTTTT.

J is TRBJ1-6 and V is TRBV11-2; 8 bases are shared with TRBD1. Germline assignment: CDR1 SGHAT and CDR2 FQNNGV. The V segment lost 4 bases and the J segment 13 bases; nucleotides outside the gene matches: 12. CDR3 length: 15 amino acids. CDR3: CASSYTGTGAFPLHF. CDR3 in DNA: TGTGCCAGCAGCTATACCGGGACAGGAGCTTTCCCCCTCCACTTT.

The genes are TRBV5-5 and TRBJ2-2; tentative D call: TRBD1 (6 bases). The V and J ends lost 0 bases and 4 bases respectively, with 10 bases between them. The length of the CDR3 is 15 residues. The germline V gene encodes CDR1 SGHKS and CDR2 YYEKEE (reference sequence). As DNA, the CDR3 is TGTGCCAGCAGCTTGGACAGGGCTGGCACCGGGGAGCTGTTTTTT. This sequence encodes CASSLDRAGTGELFF.

This sequence joins TRBV27 and TRBJ1-5, with TRBD1 matching 8 bases. The V gene end was trimmed by 4 bases and the J gene end by 6 bases; junction bases not matched to a gene: 5. Germline CDR1 and CDR2: MNHEY and SMNVEV (reference sequence). This CDR3 has 14 residues. DNA of the CDR3: TGTGCCAGCAGTTCGGACAGGGCCGGTCAGCCCCAGCATTTT. Protein product: CASSSDRAGQPQHF.

The V and J genes are TRBV7-2 and TRBJ1-2, with 8 positions matching TRBD1. V lost 1 base to trimming and J lost 3 bases; unmatched junction nucleotides: 10. There are 17 residues in the CDR3. CDR1 is SGHTA, CDR2 FQGNSA, per germline. The CDR3 DNA reads TGTGCCAGCAGCTTAGGGGGGGCAGGGGGCACTGACTATGGCTACACCTTC. This translates into CASSLGGAGGTDYGYTF. The variable domain in full, completed from reference TRBV7-2 and TRBJ1-2, reads GAGVSQSPSNKVTEKGKDVELRCDPISGHTALYWYRQSLGQGLEFLIYFQGNSAPDKSGLPSDRFSAERTGGSVSTLTIQRTQQEDSAVYLCASSLGGAGGTDYGYTFGSGTRLTVV.

This clone occurred once. The V and J genes are TRBV30 and TRBJ1-5, with a possible D match to TRBD1 (5 bases). There are 15 residues in the CDR3. Germline V gene data show CDR1 as GTSNPN and CDR2 as SVGIG (reference sequence). V lost 1 base and J lost 2, with 12 bases in between. In DNA form, the CDR3 reads TGTGCCTGGAGTGGCATGAGCAGGGGCAATCAGCCCCAGCATTTT. Amino acid sequence: CAWSGMSRGNQPQHF.

The chain employs TRBV28 and TRBJ1-2; D call uncertain. V lost 4 bases to trimming and J lost 4 bases, with 4 bases between them. This CDR3 has 11 residues. Germline lookup yields CDR1 MDHEN and CDR2 SYDVKM. CDR3 nucleotides: TGTGCCAGCAGTTCCAGCTATGGCTACACCTTC. Amino acid sequence: CASSSSYGYTF.

The chain recombines TRBV6-1 with TRBJ1-3; no firm D call. The CDR3 contains 16 residues. Per the germline V gene, CDR1 is MNHNS and CDR2 is SASEGT. Trimming removed 3 bases from V and 2 bases from J, with 14 bases in between. CDR3 DNA: TGTGCCAGCAGTGATCAGGAATACGTTACTGGAAACACCATATATTTT. Encoded protein: CASSDQEYVTGNTIYF.

V gene TRBV18 combines with J gene TRBJ1-1; D is uncertain. Germline values: CDR1 KGHSH, CDR2 LQKENI. V lost 2 bases, J lost 5 bases, and 9 bases lay in between. This CDR3 spans 13 amino acids. CDR3 nucleotide sequence: TGTGCCAGCTCACCAGGAGGCCGAACTGAAGCTTTCTTT. This translates into CASSPGGRTEAFF. The variable domain in full, completed from reference TRBV18 and TRBJ1-1, reads NAGVMQNPRHLVRRRGQEARLRCSPMKGHSHVYWYRQLPEEGLKFMVYLQKENIIDESGMPKERFSAEFPKEGPSILRIQQVVRGDSAAYFCASSPGGRTEAFFGQGTRLTVV.

This clone appeared a few times. J is TRBJ2-6 and V is TRBV11-1; unclear D gene. Germline V gives CDR1 SGHAT, CDR2 FQDESV (reference sequence). The germline V and J ends were trimmed by 2 bases and 0 bases, with 5 bases remaining between them. The CDR3 has 15 amino acids. DNA of the CDR3: TGTGCCAGCAGCTTATCAGACTCTGGGGCCAACGTCCTGACTTTC. Protein sequence: CASSLSDSGANVLTF.

This clone was found once. Written as DNA, the CDR3 is TGTGCCAGCAGCCTACAGGGGACCCAAGATACGCAGTATTTT. Protein product: CASSLQGTQDTQYF. This chain links TRBV14 with TRBJ2-3; 7 bases map to TRBD1. Germline CDR1 and CDR2: SGHDN and FVKESK. Unmatched junction bases numbered 6, after V lost 4 bases and J lost 5 bases. This CDR3 is built from 14 residues.

This sequence joins TRBV7-3 and TRBJ1-1, with 8 bases aligning to TRBD1. CDR3 length: 15 amino acids. V shed 4 bases and J 1 base; nucleotides not matched to a gene: 5. Germline V CDR1 and CDR2: SGHTA, FQGTGA. The CDR3 nucleotides read TGTGCCAGCAGCTCACAGGGACAGGCGAACACTGAAGCTTTCTTT. It is translated as CASSSQGQANTEAFF.